This is a list of T cell receptor beta chains from one sample in a study of blood T cell repertoires in COVID-19. TCRdb's copy holds only in-frame clones and misses some; the assay was immunoSEQ multiplex PCR. The table shows about 200,000 clones, with around 84% occurring only once. The sequenced sample was peripheral blood. The source of these receptors is a woman older than 75 with acute or convalescent COVID-19. CDR3s include the opening cysteine and the closing phenylalanine or tryptophan. D genes are given only for firm matches. Part of the rows lack a size; the others show once, few, many or a class for expanded clones.

NA | TRBJ2-7 | NA | TRBV6-5 | TGTGCCAGCAGTTACTCATCGTACGAGCAGTACTTC | CASSYSSYEQYF
TRBD2 | TRBJ2-2 | NA | TRBV28 | TGTGCCAGCAGGGGTGGGGGAGCGGGAGGCCGGATGGGGACCGGGGAGCTGTTTTTT | CASRGGGAGGRMGTGELFF
NA | TRBJ1-3 | NA | TRBV18 | TGTGCCAGCTCACCACCGGGTCTTGGGCAGACAGCTGGAAACACCATATATTTT | CASSPPGLGQTAGNTIYF
TRBD2 | TRBJ2-1 | NA | TRBV5-3 | TGTGCCAGAAGCCAAGAAAGCGGGAGGCTCGGGAATGAGCAGTTCTTC | CARSQESGRLGNEQFF
NA | TRBJ2-6 | once | TRBV2 | TGTGCCAGCAGTGCCAATCCTGGGGCCAACGTCCTGACTTTC | CASSANPGANVLTF
TRBD1 | TRBJ2-3 | NA | TRBV11-2 | TGTGCCAGCAGCTCCGACAGGGGGCGCTTAACAGATACGCAGTATTTT | CASSSDRGRLTDTQYF
TRBD2 | TRBJ2-1 | NA | TRBV5-4 | TGTGCCAGCAGCCATCTAGCGGGAGCCTCCTACAATGAGCAGTTCTTC | CASSHLAGASYNEQFF
NA | TRBJ2-2 | NA | TRBV10-2 | TGCGCCAGCAGTCAGAGGATTTTGACCGGGGAGCTGTTTTTT | CASSQRILTGELFF
NA | TRBJ2-5 | NA | TRBV5-1 | TGCGCCAGCAGCTACGGAGGGCCACGGGAGACCCAGTACTTC | CASSYGGPRETQYF
NA | TRBJ2-3 | NA | TRBV15 | TGTGCCACCAGCGGGAGCGGGTTTGGGCAGTATTTT | CATSGSGFGQYF
NA | TRBJ1-5 | NA | TRBV28 | TGTGCCAGCAGTTTCTACAGCGGGAGCAATCAGCCCCAGCATTTT | CASSFYSGSNQPQHF
NA | TRBJ2-2 | NA | TRBV7-9 | TGTGCCAGCAGCCCCCAGGGGAATTTGAACACCGGGGAGCTGTTTTTT | CASSPQGNLNTGELFF
NA | TRBJ2-7 | NA | TRBV2 | TGTGCCAGCGGTGGGGCGGGCTACGAGCAGTACTTC | CASGGAGYEQYF
NA | TRBJ1-6 | NA | TRBV7-2 | TGTGCCAGCAGCATTCAGACAGACACCAATTCACCCCTCCACTTT | CASSIQTDTNSPLHF
NA | TRBJ1-4 | NA | TRBV5-1 | TGCGCCAGCAGCTTGGACGGGAATTCGGGCGAAAAACTGTTTTTT | CASSLDGNSGEKLFF
TRBD2 | TRBJ2-3 | NA | TRBV18 | TGTGCCAGCTCACCCGGTCGACTAGCGGGAGGGGCCGAGGGAGATACGCAGTATTTT | CASSPGRLAGGAEGDTQYF
NA | TRBJ1-1 | NA | TRBV12-3/TRBV12-4 | TGTGCCAGCAGGTCCGCCGGGGACACTGAAGCTTTCTTT | CASRSAGDTEAFF
NA | TRBJ1-5 | once | TRBV18 | TGTGCCAGCTCACAGACTCGGGACACCTCCTACAATCAGCCCCAGCATTTT | CASSQTRDTSYNQPQHF
TRBD2 | TRBJ2-5 | NA | TRBV7-9 | TGTGCCAGCAGCTTAACGACACTCGTTAGCGGGAGGGGGAAAGAGACCCAGTACTTC | CASSLTTLVSGRGKETQYF
TRBD1 | TRBJ2-5 | NA | TRBV28 | TGTGCCAGCAGTACCGGGACAGGGCCCAAGACCCAGTACTTC | CASSTGTGPKTQYF
TRBD2 | TRBJ2-7 | NA | TRBV28 | TGTGCCAGCAGTTTACTCCGGACTAGCGGGATCTCCTACGAGCAGTACTTC | CASSLLRTSGISYEQYF
NA | TRBJ1-1 | NA | TRBV25-1 | TGTGCCAGCAGTGAATATGAGTCCTACACTGAAGCTTTCTTT | CASSEYESYTEAFF
TRBD1 | TRBJ2-7 | NA | TRBV5-4 | TGTGCCAGCAGCTTGGGACAGGGGGCCTACGAGCAGTACTTC | CASSLGQGAYEQYF
NA | TRBJ2-3 | NA | TRBV7-9 | TGTGCCAGCAGCTTAGAGGAGTATACGCAGTATTTT | CASSLEEYTQYF
TRBD2 | TRBJ2-3 | NA | TRBV7-6 | TGTGCCAGCAGCAAACCAACCGGGACTAGCGGAAACGCGGGAGATACGCAGTATTTT | CASSKPTGTSGNAGDTQYF
NA | TRBJ1-2 | NA | TRBV7-8 | TGTGCCAGCAGCTTAGTATTTATAGAGGGCTACACCTTC | CASSLVFIEGYTF
NA | TRBJ1-5 | NA | TRBV27 | TGTGCCAGCAGTTCGGGGTTGAGAGGGCATCAGCCCCAGCATTTT | CASSSGLRGHQPQHF
TRBD1 | TRBJ1-5 | once | TRBV7-9 | TGTGCCAGCAGCTTGGACAGGGGCAATCAGCCCCAGCATTTT | CASSLDRGNQPQHF
NA | TRBJ1-6 | few | TRBV30 | TGTGCCTGGAGTGAACAGACTAATTCACCCCTCCACTTT | CAWSEQTNSPLHF